This T cell receptor beta chain was observed in a study of blood T cells in healthy people across ages (dated by TCRdb to between 2014 and 2017). In terms of the full investigation: In model experiments, template switching captured about one uniquely barcoded TCR beta cDNA molecule for every two T cells. Age-related changes in TCR beta repertoire diversity were measured in the study by deep sequencing normalized with unique cDNA molecular identifiers. For two donors (one aged 18 to 29 and one aged 80 or older), the study analyzed two additional independent replicas of 1 million unique cDNA reads from the same blood draw. Donors of different ages were randomly distributed across sequencing lanes to avoid experimental bias. Donors were grouped into four age groups: young (average roughly 17 years), middle-aged (roughly 40), aged (roughly 62) and long-lived (about 90). The paper's findings and limits, for the study overall: Because profiling used bulk unsorted PBMCs, naive and antigen-experienced compartments could not be compared conclusively. Estimates of total diversity based on one million sequenced T cells were regarded as lower bounds and as underestimates. Compared with the aged group, the long-lived group had more naive CD4+ T cells, fewer expanded clones and increased TCR diversity, a pattern suggesting age selection. Because the CMV infection status of the donors was unknown, age-related changes in expanded clonotypes may potentially have been confounded. The percentage of naive T cells measured by flow cytometry correlated strongly with observed TCR beta diversity. Observed TCR beta diversity per million T cells fell roughly linearly with age, and a significant reduction was already apparent by age roughly 40.

The cysteine opens and the phenylalanine closes a CDR3 of 15 amino acids. CDR3 DNA only is kept here, 45 bases in frame from base 1. From the germline V gene, CDR1 is SGHRS and CDR2 is YFSETQ. Ends trimmed: V by 4 bases, J by 4 bases; bases unmatched to a gene: 8. The 39 donors, aged 6 to 90 years, were systemically healthy Caucasian individuals from Russia. Each donor gave ten milliliters of peripheral blood, collected into EDTA-treated Vacutainer tubes. PBMCs were isolated by Ficoll-Paque density-gradient centrifugation, with at least 6 million obtained per sample. Trizol reagent was used to extract total RNA from the PBMCs, yielding at least 5.5 micrograms per sample. For every donor, flow cytometry on a PBMC aliquot measured the percentage of naive CD45RAhigh/CD27high T cells. The protocol used for the library was 5' RACE. The reads were generated on an Illumina HiSeq 2500. The second PCR ran for about 6 to 11 cycles and used a J-beta primer mix along with a sample-barcoded 5' primer. A template-switch 5' adaptor carrying 12 random nucleotides introduced a unique molecular identifier onto each TCR beta cDNA molecule. Each sample yielded at least 3 million CDR3-containing paired-end reads. All of the RNA was converted into first-strand cDNA using the Mint cDNA synthesis kit, with a TRBC-specific oligonucleotide serving as the primer. All cDNA was treated with uracil-DNA glycosylase and then went through a first 18-cycle PCR with the universal primers M1SS and BC2_uni_R. For the original study's pipeline: For normalization, 1 million high-quality reads, each with a distinct molecular identifier, were randomly selected from each sample. Instead of being binned into consensus sequences, reads with shared molecular identifiers were discarded. MiTCR, set to a Q25 quality threshold and the strictest error-elimination algorithm, was used for CDR3 identification, clonotype clustering and error correction. Lower-bound total TCR beta diversity was estimated with a nonparametric unseen species model using Euler transformation. The public reads were quality trimmed at Q25 with fastp and then assembled into clones with MiXCR by TCRdb, keeping productive beta chains. Every distinct CDR3 protein forms one entry, paired with its most common genes and DNA. TCRdb assigned the V and J calls; the authors' analysis was not used. Within this sample are some 640,000 distinct CDR3 sequences, with about half of them counted one time only. Of the sample, roughly a third falls within the top ten clones.

This clonotype showed up just a few times. Its antigen remains unidentified. No much larger clonotype is one base removed from it; base qualities were not supplied. This clonotype was sampled from a woman in her sixties in good health. Sequencing was performed on blood. The sequence is built from TRBV5-1 and TRBJ2-1; 7 central bases correspond to TRBD1. The nucleotide sequence reads as follows: TGCGCCAGCAGCCTTACGGGACAGAATTACAATGAGCAGTTCTTC. It translates to CASSLTGQNYNEQFF. The reference TRBV5-1 and TRBJ2-1 proteins fill in what lies around the CDR3, so the full variable domain reads KAGVTQTPRYLIKTRGQQVTLSCSPISGHRSVSWYQQTPGQGLQFLFEYFSETQRNKGNFPGRFSGRQFSNSRSEMNVSTLELGDSALYLCASSLTGQNYNEQFFGPGTRLTVL.